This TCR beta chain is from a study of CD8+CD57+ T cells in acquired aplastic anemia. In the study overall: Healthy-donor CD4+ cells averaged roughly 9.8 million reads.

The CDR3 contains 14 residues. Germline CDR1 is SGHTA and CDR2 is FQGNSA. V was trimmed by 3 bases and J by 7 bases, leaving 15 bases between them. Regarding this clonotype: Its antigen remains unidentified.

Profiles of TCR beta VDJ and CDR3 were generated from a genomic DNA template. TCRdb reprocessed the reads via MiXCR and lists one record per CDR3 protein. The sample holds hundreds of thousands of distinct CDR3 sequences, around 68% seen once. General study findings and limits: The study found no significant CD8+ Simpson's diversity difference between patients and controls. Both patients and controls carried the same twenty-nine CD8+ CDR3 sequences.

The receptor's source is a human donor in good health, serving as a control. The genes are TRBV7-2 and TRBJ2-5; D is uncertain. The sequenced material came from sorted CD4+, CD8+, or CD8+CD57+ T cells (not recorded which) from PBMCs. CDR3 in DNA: TGTGCCAGCAGCTTTGCGCCAGGTGCAGGGACCCAGTACTTC. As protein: CASSFAPGAGTQYF.